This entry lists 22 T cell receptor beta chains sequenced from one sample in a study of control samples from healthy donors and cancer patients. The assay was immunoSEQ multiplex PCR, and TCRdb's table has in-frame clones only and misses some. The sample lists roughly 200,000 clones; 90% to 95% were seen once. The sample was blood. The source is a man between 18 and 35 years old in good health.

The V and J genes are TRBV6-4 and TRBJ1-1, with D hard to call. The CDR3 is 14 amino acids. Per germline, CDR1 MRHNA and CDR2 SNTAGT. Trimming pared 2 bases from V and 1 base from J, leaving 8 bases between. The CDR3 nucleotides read TGTGCCAGCAGTGACGGTTCCCCGAACACTGAAGCTTTCTTT. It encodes CASSDGSPNTEAFF.

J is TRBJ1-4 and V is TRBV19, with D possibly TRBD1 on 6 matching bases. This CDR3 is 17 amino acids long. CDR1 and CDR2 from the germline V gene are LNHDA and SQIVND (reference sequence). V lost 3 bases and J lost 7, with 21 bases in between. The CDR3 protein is CASSISPTQGRGEKLFF. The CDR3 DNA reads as TGTGCCAGTAGTATCAGCCCTACACAGGGTAGGGGTGAAAAACTGTTTTTT.

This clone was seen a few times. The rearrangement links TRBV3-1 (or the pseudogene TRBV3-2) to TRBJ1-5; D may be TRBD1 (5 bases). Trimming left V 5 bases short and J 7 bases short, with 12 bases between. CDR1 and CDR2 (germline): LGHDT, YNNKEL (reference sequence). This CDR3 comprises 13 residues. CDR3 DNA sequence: TGTGCCAGCAGCTTTGGGGGACGGCAGCCCCAGCATTTT. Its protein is CASSFGGRQPQHF.

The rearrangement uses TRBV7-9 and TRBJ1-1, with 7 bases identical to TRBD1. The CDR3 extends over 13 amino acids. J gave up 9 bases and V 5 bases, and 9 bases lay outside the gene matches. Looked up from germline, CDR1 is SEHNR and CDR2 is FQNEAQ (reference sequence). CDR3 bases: TGTGCCAGCAGCGCCCGGGACAGAGAAAAAGCTTTCTTT. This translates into CASSARDREKAFF.

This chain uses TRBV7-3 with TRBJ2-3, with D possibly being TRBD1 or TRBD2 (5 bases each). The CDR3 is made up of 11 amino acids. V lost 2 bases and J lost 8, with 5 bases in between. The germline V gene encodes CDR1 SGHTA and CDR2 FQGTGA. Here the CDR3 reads CASSLGGTQYF. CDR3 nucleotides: TGTGCCAGCAGCTTAGGGGGTACGCAGTATTTT.

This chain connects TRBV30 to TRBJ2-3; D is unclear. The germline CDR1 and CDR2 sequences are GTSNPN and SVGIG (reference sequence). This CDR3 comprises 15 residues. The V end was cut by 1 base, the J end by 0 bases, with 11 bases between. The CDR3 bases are TGTGCCTGGAGTGGTCGACTGGAGAGCACAGATACGCAGTATTTT. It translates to CAWSGRLESTDTQYF. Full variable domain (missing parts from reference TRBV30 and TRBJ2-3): SQTIHQWPATLVQPVGSPLSLECTVEGTSNPNLYWYRQAAGRGLQLLFYSVGIGQISSEVPQNLSASRPQDRQFILSSKKLLLSDSGFYLCAWSGRLESTDTQYFGPGTRLTVL.

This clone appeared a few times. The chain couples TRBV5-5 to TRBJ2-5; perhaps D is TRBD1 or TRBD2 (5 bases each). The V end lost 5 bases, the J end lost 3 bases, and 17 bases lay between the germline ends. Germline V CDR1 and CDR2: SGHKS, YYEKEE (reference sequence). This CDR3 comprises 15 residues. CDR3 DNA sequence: TGTGCCAGCAGGGACCCAGGGACGGTGAAAGAGACCCAGTACTTC. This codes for CASRDPGTVKETQYF. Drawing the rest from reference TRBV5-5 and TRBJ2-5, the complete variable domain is DAGVTQSPTHLIKTRGQQVTLRCSPISGHKSVSWYQQVLGQGPQFIFQYYEKEERGRGNFPDRFSARQFPNYSSELNVNALLLGDSALYLCASRDPGTVKETQYFGPGTRLLVL.

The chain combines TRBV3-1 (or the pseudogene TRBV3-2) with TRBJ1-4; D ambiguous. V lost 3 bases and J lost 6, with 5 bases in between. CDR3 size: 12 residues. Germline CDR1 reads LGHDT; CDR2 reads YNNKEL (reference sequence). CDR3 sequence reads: CASSHTHEKLFF. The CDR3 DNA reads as TGTGCCAGCAGCCATACCCATGAAAAACTGTTTTTT.

In DNA, the CDR3 is TGCGCCAGCAGCTCCGGGACAGGGGACTCCTACAATGAGCAGTTCTTC. This gives the protein CASSSGTGDSYNEQFF. The chain employs TRBV5-1 and TRBJ2-1, with 10 bases matching TRBD1. The V segment lost 3 bases and the J segment 0 bases; nucleotides outside the gene matches: 3. Looked up from germline, CDR1 is SGHRS and CDR2 is YFSETQ. The CDR3 length is 16 residues. The complete variable domain, with remaining parts taken from reference TRBV5-1 and TRBJ2-1, reads KAGVTQTPRYLIKTRGQQVTLSCSPISGHRSVSWYQQTPGQGLQFLFEYFSETQRNKGNFPGRFSGRQFSNSRSEMNVSTLELGDSALYLCASSSGTGDSYNEQFFGPGTRLTVL.

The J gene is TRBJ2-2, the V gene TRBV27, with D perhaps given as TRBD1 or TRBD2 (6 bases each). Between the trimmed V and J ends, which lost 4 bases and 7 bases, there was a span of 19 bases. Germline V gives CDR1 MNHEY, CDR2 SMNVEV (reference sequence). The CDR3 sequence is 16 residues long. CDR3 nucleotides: TGTGCCAGCAGTTCCTTGGCAGGGGTTAGCGGCGGGGAGCTGTTTTTT. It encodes CASSSLAGVSGGELFF.

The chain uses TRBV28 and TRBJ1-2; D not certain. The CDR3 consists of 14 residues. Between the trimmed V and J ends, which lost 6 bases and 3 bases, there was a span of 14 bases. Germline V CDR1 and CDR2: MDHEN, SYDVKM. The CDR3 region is CASRSQGKDYGYTF. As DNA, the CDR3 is TGTGCCAGCAGGTCGCAAGGGAAGGACTATGGCTACACCTTC.

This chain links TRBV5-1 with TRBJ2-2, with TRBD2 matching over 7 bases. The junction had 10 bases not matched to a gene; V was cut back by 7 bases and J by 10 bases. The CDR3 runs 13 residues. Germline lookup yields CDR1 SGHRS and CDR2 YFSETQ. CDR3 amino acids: CASGEPAGEELFF. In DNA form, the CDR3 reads TGCGCCAGCGGGGAACCTGCGGGAGAGGAGCTGTTTTTT.

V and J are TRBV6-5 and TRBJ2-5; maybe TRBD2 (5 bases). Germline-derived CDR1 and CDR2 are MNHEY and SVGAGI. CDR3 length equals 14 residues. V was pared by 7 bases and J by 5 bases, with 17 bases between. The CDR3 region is CASKIGSASETQYF. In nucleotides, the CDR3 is TGTGCCAGCAAAATAGGGAGCGCGTCTGAGACCCAGTACTTC.

The CDR3 loop reads CASSNGYNEQFF. In nucleotides, the CDR3 is TGCGCCAGCAGTAACGGGTACAATGAGCAGTTCTTC. V and J are TRBV10-1 and TRBJ2-1; unclear D gene. The CDR3 runs 12 residues. The germline gives CDR1 WNHNN, CDR2 SYGVQD (reference sequence). V was shortened by 5 bases and J by 4 bases, with 6 bases between the two germline ends.

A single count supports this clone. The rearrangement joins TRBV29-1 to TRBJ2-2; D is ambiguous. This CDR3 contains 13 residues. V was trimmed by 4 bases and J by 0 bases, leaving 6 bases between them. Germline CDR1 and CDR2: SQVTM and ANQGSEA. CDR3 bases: TGCAGCGTTGGTAGATCGAACACCGGGGAGCTGTTTTTT. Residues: CSVGRSNTGELFF.

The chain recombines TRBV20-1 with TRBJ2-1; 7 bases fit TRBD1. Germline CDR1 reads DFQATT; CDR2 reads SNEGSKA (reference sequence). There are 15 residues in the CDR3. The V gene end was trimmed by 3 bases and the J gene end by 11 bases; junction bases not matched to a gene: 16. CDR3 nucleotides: TGCAGTGCTAGTGGGACAGTGGATTCCCTGTGGCAGCAGTTCTTC. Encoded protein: CSASGTVDSLWQQFF.

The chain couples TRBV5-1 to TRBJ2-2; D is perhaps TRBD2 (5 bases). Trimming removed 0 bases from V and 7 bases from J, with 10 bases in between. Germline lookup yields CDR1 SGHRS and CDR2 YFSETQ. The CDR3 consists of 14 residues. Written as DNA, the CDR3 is TGCGCCAGCAGCTTGGGCGGGCCTTTCGGGGAGCTGTTTTTT. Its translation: CASSLGGPFGELFF.

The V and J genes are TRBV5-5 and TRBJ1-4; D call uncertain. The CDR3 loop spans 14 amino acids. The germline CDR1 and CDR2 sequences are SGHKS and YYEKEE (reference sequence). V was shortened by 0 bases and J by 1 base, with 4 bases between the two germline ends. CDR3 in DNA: TGTGCCAGCAGCTTGGACAGAACTAATGAAAAACTGTTTTTT. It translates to CASSLDRTNEKLFF.

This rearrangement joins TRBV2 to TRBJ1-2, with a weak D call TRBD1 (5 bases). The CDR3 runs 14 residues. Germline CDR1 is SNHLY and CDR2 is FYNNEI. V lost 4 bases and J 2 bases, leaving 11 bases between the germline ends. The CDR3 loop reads CASSGRGINYGYTF. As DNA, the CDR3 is TGTGCCAGCAGTGGCCGGGGGATCAACTATGGCTACACCTTC.

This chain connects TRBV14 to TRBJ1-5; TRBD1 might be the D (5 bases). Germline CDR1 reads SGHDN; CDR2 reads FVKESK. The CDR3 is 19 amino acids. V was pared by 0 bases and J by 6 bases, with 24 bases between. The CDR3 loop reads CASSQEVVIEGGAGQPQHF. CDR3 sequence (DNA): TGTGCCAGCAGCCAAGAGGTGGTCATAGAGGGCGGGGCGGGTCAGCCCCAGCATTTT.

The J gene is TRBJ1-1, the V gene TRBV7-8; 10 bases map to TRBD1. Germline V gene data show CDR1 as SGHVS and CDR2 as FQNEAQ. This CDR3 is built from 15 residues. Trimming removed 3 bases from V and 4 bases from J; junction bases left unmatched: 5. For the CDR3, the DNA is TGTGCCAGCAGCTTCTGGGACAGGGGAAGCACTGAAGCTTTCTTT. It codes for CASSFWDRGSTEAFF.

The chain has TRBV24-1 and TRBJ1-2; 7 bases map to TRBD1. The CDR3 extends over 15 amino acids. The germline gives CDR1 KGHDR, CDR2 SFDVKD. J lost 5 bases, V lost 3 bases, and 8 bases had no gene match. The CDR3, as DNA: TGTGCCACCAGTGATCCCGGGACAGAGACATATGGCTACACCTTC. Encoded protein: CATSDPGTETYGYTF.